This entry is about one T cell receptor beta chain. Its antigen is as yet unknown. MiXCR, applied by TCRdb to the 5' RACE reads, yields one record per CDR3 protein. The table includes 150,000 to 200,000 distinct CDR3 sequences, approximately 10% detected once. This entry belongs to a study of T cells after yellow fever vaccination. Overall study: SMART-Seq v4 Ultra Low Input prepared libraries from low-cell fractions.

Study observations and caveats: Abundant clonotypes from the bulk population could have been carried over as contaminants into FACS-sorted repertoires. Booster samples showed a return of most primary-vaccination clones (approximately 95% CD4, around 85% CD8). A limited proportion of clonotypes was detected within both the CD4 and CD8 compartments.

CDR3 length: 15 residues. V lost 0 bases and J 4 bases, leaving 12 bases between the germline ends. Germline loops: CDR1 SGDLS, CDR2 YYNGEE. The source of this sequence is a man aged 18 to 29 who received the YFV17D yellow fever vaccine. J is TRBJ2-3 and V is TRBV9; TRBD2 might be the D (7 bases). Sequenced material: CD8+ T cells sorted from PBMCs, taken 45 days after the yellow fever booster vaccination. For the CDR3, the DNA is TGTGCCAGCAGCGTAGAGGGGCGGGGGCCAGATACGCAGTATTTT. Its protein is CASSVEGRGPDTQYF.